One sample yielded the 15 T cell receptor beta chains listed below, sequenced in a study of human CD8 memory T cell subsets. UMI-labeled 5' RACE was used, and it produced the TCR beta libraries. TCRdb reprocessed the 5' RACE reads, keeping one entry per CDR3 protein, no DNA. This sample's table has over 6,500 distinct CDR3 sequences. Sequenced: CD8+ stem-like memory T cells (TSCM and TCM) sorted from PBMCs. The subset here: stem-like memory CD8 T cells (TSTEM), CCR7+ PD-1- TIGIT-. The origin of the receptors is a human donor in good health.

The chain employs TRBV20-1 and TRBJ2-1; TCRdb's assignment of TRBD2 cannot be checked, as there is no DNA. The CDR3 consists of 16 residues. CDR1 DFQATT and CDR2 SNEGSKA come from the germline V gene (reference sequence). The CDR3 is CSAPPVTSGSHNEQFF.

The chain combines TRBV6-4 with TRBJ2-1; absent DNA, TCRdb's TRBD1 call cannot be checked. Germline V lookup: CDR1 MRHNA, CDR2 SNTAGT. The length of the CDR3 is 15 residues. The CDR3 spells CASSDAAGQYNEQFF.

This rearrangement joins TRBV28 to TRBJ2-7; TCRdb's assignment of TRBD2 cannot be checked, as there is no DNA. The germline V gene has CDR1 MDHEN and CDR2 SYDVKM. There are 16 residues in the CDR3. The CDR3 is CASSPGGLAATYEQYF.

The V call is TRBV28, the J call TRBJ2-1; TCRdb's assignment of TRBD2 cannot be checked, as there is no DNA. The CDR3 is made up of 14 amino acids. The germline V gene has CDR1 MDHEN and CDR2 SYDVKM. The CDR3 spells CASQLAVAYNEQFF.

This chain links TRBV5-1 with TRBJ2-1; TCRdb proposes TRBD1, but this gene call is untestable without DNA. This CDR3 is 14 amino acids long. Germline CDR1 reads SGHRS; CDR2 reads YFSETQ. The CDR3 protein is CASSFASGAHEQFF.

The genes are TRBV7-6 and TRBJ1-2; TCRdb proposes TRBD1, but this gene call is untestable without DNA. The CDR3 is made up of 14 amino acids. The V gene's germline CDR1 is SGHVS and CDR2 FNYEAQ. The CDR3 sequence: CASSLIVQGDGYTF. The variable domain in full, with the rest retrieved from reference TRBV7-6 and TRBJ1-2, is GAGVSQSPRYKVTKRGQDVALRCDPISGHVSLYWYRQALGQGPEFLTYFNYEAQQDKSGLPNDRFSAERPEGSISTLTIQRTEQRDSAMYRCASSLIVQGDGYTFGSGTRLTVV.

This clonotype is called medium-sized based on its frequency. CDR3 in amino acids: CASSFRDGNTGELFF. The chain joins TRBV5-5 to TRBJ2-2; TCRdb gives TRBD1 as the D gene, but with no DNA this cannot be confirmed. The CDR3 loop spans 15 amino acids. Germline V gene lookup returns CDR1 SGHKS and CDR2 YYEKEE (reference sequence).

The chain is built from TRBV5-1 and TRBJ1-2. Germline V gene lookup returns CDR1 SGHRS and CDR2 YFSETQ. This CDR3 spans 14 amino acids. The CDR3 sequence is CASSFSTANYGYTF.

This chain connects TRBV5-4 to TRBJ1-1. This CDR3 has 12 amino acids. Germline V lookup: CDR1 SGHNT, CDR2 YYREEE (reference sequence). The CDR3 loop reads CASSLDSAEAFF.

The rearrangement links TRBV20-1 to TRBJ1-1. The CDR3 loop spans 14 amino acids. In germline, CDR1 is DFQATT, CDR2 SNEGSKA (reference sequence). The CDR3 loop reads CSALPSDRNTEAFF.

By frequency, this clonotype registers medium-sized. The V call is TRBV11-3, the J call TRBJ1-1; TCRdb's D gene call, TRBD1, goes unchecked for lack of DNA. The CDR3 consists of 13 residues. The germline V gene has CDR1 SGHNT and CDR2 YENEEA. This CDR3 reads CASSLEGGHKAFF.

By frequency, this clonotype is medium-sized (0.01 to 0.1%). The rearrangement uses TRBV2 and TRBJ2-7; TCRdb outputs TRBD2, but without DNA this stays unchecked. Germline loops: CDR1 SNHLY, CDR2 FYNNEI. The CDR3 runs to 13 residues. CDR3 in amino acids: CASSDSELEEQYF.

This clonotype shows up as medium-sized by frequency. This chain uses TRBV20-1 with TRBJ1-5. CDR3 length equals 13 residues. Per the germline V gene, CDR1 is DFQATT and CDR2 is SNEGSKA (reference sequence). CDR3 protein: CSAQDGRNQPQHF.

J is TRBJ2-7 and V is TRBV19; without DNA, the TCRdb call of TRBD1 cannot be checked. CDR3 length equals 14 residues. CDR1 and CDR2 (germline): LNHDA, SQIVND (reference sequence). Here the CDR3 reads CASSNRDGSYEQYF.

The genes are TRBV13 and TRBJ1-1. The CDR3 extends over 14 amino acids. Germline CDR1 reads PRHDT; CDR2 reads FYEKMQ (reference sequence). The CDR3: CASSSYSVNTEAFF.